A selection of T cell receptor beta chains follows, all from one sample in a study of CD8+ T cells in alopecia areata. TCRdb's table, derived via immunoSEQ multiplex PCR, lists solely in-frame clones and lacks some. The sample records nearly 110,000 clones, less than 90% being singletons. Sequenced here: CD8+ T cells sorted from blood, sampled at week 24, from a patient treated with tofacitinib. The receptors here all came from a human donor with alopecia areata. Each CDR3 is given with its conserved first and last residue. The D gene is left open where the match is weak. Clone size, where shown, is once, few, many, or a class for clones that have expanded.

-	TRBD1	TRBV6-4	TRBJ2-1	CASSPQPTGLNEQFF	TGTGCCAGCAGCCCACAACCGACAGGGTTAAATGAGCAGTTCTTC
once	TRBD2	TRBV7-9	TRBJ2-1	CASSLDGGTSYNEQFF	TGTGCCAGCAGCTTAGACGGGGGGACTTCCTACAATGAGCAGTTCTTC
-	-	TRBV4-1	TRBJ2-7	CASSPSDTRTYEQYF	TGCGCCAGCAGCCCTAGCGACACCCGTACCTACGAGCAGTACTTC
-	-	TRBV14	TRBJ2-5	CASSQTLSPTQYF	TGTGCCAGCAGCCAAACCCTCTCCCCCACCCAGTACTTC
-	TRBD2	TRBV27	TRBJ2-3	CASRNRLADTQYF	TGTGCCAGCAGGAACCGACTAGCTGATACGCAGTATTTT
-	TRBD2	TRBV5-4	TRBJ2-4	CASSSGTSGGENIQYF	TGTGCCAGCAGCTCGGGGACTAGCGGGGGAGAAAACATTCAGTACTTC
-	-	TRBV5-4	TRBJ2-3	CASSLAVADTQYF	TGTGCCAGCAGCTTGGCGGTAGCAGATACGCAGTATTTT
-	TRBD1	TRBV5-1	TRBJ2-5	CASSPRQGSQETQYF	TGCGCCAGCAGCCCTCGACAGGGTAGCCAAGAGACCCAGTACTTC
-	-	TRBV6-5	TRBJ2-4	CASSSYSQGVENIQYF	TGTGCCAGCAGTTCCTACTCACAGGGTGTAGAAAACATTCAGTACTTC
-	-	TRBV7-6	TRBJ2-3	CASSADPSTDTQYF	TGTGCCAGCAGCGCCGACCCTAGCACAGATACGCAGTATTTT